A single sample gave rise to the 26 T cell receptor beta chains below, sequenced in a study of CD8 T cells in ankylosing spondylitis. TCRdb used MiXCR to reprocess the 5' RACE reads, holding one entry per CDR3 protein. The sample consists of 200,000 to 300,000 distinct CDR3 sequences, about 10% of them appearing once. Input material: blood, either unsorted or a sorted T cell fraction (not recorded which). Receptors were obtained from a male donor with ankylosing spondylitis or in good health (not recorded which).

The CDR3 coding sequence is TGTGCCAGCAGTTATGGAGATACGCAGTATTTT. It codes for CASSYGDTQYF. The chain employs TRBV6-5 and TRBJ2-3; no firm D call. The germline V gene has CDR1 MNHEY and CDR2 SVGAGI. V was shortened by 3 bases and J by 5 bases, with 3 bases between the two germline ends. The CDR3 sequence is 11 residues long.

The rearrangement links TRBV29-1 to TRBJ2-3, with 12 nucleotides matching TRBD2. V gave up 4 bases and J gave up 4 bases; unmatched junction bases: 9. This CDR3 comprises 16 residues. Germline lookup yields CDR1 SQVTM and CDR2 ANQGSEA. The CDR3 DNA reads TGCAGCGTTGCTAGCGGGAGGGCCGGGGACCCAGATACGCAGTATTTT. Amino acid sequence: CSVASGRAGDPDTQYF.

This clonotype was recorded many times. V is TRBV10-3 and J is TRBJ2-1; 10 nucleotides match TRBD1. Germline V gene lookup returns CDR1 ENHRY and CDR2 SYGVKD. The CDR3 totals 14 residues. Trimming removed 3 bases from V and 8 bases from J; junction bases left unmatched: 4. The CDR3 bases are TGTGCCATCAGTGACGGGACAGGGGACGATGAGCAGTTCTTC. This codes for CAISDGTGDDEQFF.

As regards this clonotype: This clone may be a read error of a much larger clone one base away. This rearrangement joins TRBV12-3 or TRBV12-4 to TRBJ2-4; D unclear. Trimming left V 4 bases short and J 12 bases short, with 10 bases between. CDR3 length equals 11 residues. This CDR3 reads CASSSFRTQYF. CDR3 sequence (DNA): TGTGCCAGCAGTTCCTTTAGGACTCAGTACTTC.

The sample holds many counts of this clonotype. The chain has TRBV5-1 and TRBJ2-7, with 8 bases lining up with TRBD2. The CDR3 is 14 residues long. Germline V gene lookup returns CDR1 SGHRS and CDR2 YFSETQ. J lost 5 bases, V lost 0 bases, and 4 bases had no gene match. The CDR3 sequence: CASSLAGGRNEQYF. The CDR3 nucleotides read TGCGCCAGCAGCTTGGCGGGAGGGAGGAACGAGCAGTACTTC.

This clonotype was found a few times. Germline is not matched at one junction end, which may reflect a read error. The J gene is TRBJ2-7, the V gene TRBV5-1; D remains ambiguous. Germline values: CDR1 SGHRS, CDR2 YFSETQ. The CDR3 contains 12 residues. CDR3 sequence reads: CASSLGDNPKRF. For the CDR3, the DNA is TGCGCCAGCAGCTTGGGTGACAATCCTAAGCGCTTC.

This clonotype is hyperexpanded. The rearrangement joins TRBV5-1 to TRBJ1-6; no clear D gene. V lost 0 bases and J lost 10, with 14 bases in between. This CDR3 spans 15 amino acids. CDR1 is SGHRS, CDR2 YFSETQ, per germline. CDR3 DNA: TGCGCCAGCAGCTTGGCCGAGGCTGTGGGGTCACCCCTCCACTTT. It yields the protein CASSLAEAVGSPLHF.

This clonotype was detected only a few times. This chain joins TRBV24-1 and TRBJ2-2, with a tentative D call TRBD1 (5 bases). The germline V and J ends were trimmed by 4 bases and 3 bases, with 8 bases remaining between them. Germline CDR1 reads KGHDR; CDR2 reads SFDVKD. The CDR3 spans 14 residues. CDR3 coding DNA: TGTGCCACCAGTGAAAGCAGGGACACCGGGGAGCTGTTTTTT. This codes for CATSESRDTGELFF.

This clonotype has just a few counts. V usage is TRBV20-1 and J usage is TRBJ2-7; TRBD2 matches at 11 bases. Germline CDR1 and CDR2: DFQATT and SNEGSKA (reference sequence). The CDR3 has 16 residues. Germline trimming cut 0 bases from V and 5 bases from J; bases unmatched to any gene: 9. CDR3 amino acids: CSARDLGLAVYDEQYF. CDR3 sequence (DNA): TGCAGTGCTAGAGATTTGGGACTAGCGGTTTACGACGAGCAGTACTTC.

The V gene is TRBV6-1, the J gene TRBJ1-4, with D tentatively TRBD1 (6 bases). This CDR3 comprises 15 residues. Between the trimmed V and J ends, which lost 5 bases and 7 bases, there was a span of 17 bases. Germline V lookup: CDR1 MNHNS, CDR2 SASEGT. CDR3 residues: CASSPTGSLGEKLFF. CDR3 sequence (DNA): TGTGCCAGCAGTCCAACAGGGTCGTTGGGTGAAAAACTGTTTTTT.

The CDR3 is CASNRRTGGAQETQYF. In DNA form, the CDR3 reads TGTGCCAGCAACAGACGGACAGGGGGGGCCCAAGAGACCCAGTACTTC. This sequence joins TRBV7-9 and TRBJ2-5, with 10 bases fitting TRBD1. This CDR3 contains 16 residues. The V and J ends lost 7 bases and 1 base, in that order; junction bases with no gene match: 9. Germline CDR1 reads SEHNR; CDR2 reads FQNEAQ (reference sequence).

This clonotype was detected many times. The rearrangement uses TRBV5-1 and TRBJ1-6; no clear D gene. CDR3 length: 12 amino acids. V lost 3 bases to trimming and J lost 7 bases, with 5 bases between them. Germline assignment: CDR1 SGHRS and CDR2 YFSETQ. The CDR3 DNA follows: TGCGCCAGCAGCTCCCCGAATTCACCCCTCCACTTT. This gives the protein CASSSPNSPLHF.

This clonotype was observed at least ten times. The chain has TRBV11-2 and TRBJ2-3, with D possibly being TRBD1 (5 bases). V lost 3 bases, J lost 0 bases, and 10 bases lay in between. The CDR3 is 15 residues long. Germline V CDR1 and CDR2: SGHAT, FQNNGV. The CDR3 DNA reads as TGTGCCAGCAGCTTCGGCAGGGCTAGCACAGATACGCAGTATTTT. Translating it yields CASSFGRASTDTQYF.

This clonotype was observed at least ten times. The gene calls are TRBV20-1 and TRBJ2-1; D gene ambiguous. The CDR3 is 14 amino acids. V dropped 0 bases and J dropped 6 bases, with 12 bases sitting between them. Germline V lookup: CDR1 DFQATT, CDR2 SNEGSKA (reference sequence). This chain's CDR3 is CSARDLSGPNEQFF. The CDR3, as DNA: TGCAGTGCTAGAGATCTAAGTGGACCCAATGAGCAGTTCTTC.

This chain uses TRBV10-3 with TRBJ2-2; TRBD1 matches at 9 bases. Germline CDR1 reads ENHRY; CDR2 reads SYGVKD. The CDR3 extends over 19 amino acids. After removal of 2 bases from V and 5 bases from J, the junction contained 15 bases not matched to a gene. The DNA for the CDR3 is TGTGCCATCAGTGAGGCGCTAATTTCACAGGGGGCTTTGACCGGGGAGCTGTTTTTT. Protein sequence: CAISEALISQGALTGELFF.

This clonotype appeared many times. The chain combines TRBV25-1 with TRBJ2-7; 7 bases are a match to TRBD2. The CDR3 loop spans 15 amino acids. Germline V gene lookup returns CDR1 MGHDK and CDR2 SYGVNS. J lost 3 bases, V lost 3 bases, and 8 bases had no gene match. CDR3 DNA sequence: TGTGCCAGCAGTGATATCAAAACGGGGGGCTACGAGCAGTACTTC. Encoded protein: CASSDIKTGGYEQYF.

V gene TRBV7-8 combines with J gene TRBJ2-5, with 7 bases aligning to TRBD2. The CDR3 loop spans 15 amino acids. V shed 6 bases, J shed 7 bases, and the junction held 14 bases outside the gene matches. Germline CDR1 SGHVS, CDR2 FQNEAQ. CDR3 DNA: TGTGCCAGCAGGGCGGGAGCAACTACTCATGTGACCCAGTACTTC. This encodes CASRAGATTHVTQYF.

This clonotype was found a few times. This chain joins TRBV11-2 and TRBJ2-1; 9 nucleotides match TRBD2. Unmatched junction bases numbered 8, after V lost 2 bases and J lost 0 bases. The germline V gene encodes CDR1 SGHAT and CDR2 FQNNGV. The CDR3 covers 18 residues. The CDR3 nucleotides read TGTGCCAGCAGCTTACTAGCGGGGTTTACGAGCTCCTACAATGAGCAGTTCTTC. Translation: CASSLLAGFTSSYNEQFF.

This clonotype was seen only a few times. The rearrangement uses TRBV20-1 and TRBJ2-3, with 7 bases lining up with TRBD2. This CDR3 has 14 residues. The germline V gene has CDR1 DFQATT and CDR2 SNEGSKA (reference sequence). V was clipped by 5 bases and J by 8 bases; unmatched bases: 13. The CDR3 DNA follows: TGCAGTGCTTGGGGAGGGCTCCCCGGGGCTACGCAGTATTTT. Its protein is CSAWGGLPGATQYF.

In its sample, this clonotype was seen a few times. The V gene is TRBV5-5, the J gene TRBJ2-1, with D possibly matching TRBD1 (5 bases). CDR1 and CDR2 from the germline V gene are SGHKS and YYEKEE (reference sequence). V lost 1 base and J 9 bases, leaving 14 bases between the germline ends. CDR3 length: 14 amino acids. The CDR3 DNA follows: TGTGCCAGCAGCTTGTATGCAGGGTATTCTGAGCAGTTCTTC. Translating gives CASSLYAGYSEQFF.

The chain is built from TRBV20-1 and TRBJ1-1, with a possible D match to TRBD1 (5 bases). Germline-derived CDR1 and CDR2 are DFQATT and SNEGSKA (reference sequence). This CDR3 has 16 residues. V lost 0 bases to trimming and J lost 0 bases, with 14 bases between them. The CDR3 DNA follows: TGCAGTGCTAGAGACCGATTGGGACCCCTGAACACTGAAGCTTTCTTT. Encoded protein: CSARDRLGPLNTEAFF.

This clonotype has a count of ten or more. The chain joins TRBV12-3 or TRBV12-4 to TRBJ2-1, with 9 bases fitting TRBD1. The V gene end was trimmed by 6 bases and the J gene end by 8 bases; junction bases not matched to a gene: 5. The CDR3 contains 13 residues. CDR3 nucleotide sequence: TGTGCCAGCAGAGTGGGACAGGGTTATGAGCAGTTCTTC. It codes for CASRVGQGYEQFF.

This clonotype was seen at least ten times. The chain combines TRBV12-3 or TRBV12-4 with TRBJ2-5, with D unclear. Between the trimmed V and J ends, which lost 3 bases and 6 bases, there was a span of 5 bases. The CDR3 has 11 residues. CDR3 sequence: CASSFGKTQYF. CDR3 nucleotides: TGTGCCAGCAGTTTCGGAAAGACCCAGTACTTC.

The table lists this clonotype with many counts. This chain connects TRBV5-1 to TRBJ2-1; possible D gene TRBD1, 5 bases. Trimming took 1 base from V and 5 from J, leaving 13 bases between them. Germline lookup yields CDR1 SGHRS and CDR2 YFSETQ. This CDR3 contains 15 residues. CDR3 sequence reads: CASSLISGNNNEQFF. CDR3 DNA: TGCGCCAGCAGCTTGATTTCAGGGAACAACAATGAGCAGTTCTTC.

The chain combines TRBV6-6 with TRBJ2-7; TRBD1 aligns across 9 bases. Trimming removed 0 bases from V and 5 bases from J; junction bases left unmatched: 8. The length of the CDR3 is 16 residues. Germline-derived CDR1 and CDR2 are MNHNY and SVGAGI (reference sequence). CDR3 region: CASSYSGTGWVNEQYF. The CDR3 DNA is TGTGCCAGCAGTTACTCTGGGACAGGGTGGGTTAACGAGCAGTACTTC.

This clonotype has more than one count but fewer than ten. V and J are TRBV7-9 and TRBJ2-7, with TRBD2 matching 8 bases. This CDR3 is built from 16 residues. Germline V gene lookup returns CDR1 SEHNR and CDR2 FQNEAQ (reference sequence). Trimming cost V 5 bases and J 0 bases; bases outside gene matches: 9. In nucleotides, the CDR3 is TGTGCCAGCAGCGACAATAGCGGGAAGAGCTCCTACGAGCAGTACTTC. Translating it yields CASSDNSGKSSYEQYF. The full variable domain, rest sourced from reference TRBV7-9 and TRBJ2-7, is DTGVSQNPRHKITKRGQNVTFRCDPISEHNRLYWYRQTLGQGPEFLTYFQNEAQLEKSRLLSDRFSAERPKGSFSTLEIQRTEQGDSAMYLCASSDNSGKSSYEQYFGPGTRLTVT.